This T cell receptor beta chain was profiled in a study of shared clonotypes between healthy human individuals. Study summary: The cohort comprised a couple of women and a few men. Their ages spanned 18 to 49 years.

This CDR3 is 13 amino acids long. The V gene lost 2 bases and the J gene lost 6 bases, with 11 bases spanning the gap. Germline V gene data show CDR1 as SQVTM and CDR2 as ANQGSEA. The study's findings and limits: Compared with memory subsets, naive subsets generally had larger estimated richness.

Of note for this clone: Its antigen is undetermined.

At deep level, the assay was performed. Per the original methods: Junction-only immunoSEQ sequences carried no quality scores, so filtering differed. The protocol was immunoSEQ multiplex PCR, while the TCRdb copy is restricted to in-frame clones and leaves out a portion. Clonal size and the V and J genes are those of that table, whereas D and trimming came from the DNA. The table records about 2.3 million clones, 93% of them present only once. The V and J genes are TRBV29-1 and TRBJ2-4; D not certain. This TCR was recovered from a young man in good health. Some clones in this sample may be carry-over from other donors' samples. The material sequenced was naive CD4+ T cells from PBMCs. Subset defined: CD45RA+ positively selected. The CDR3 bases are TGCAGCGTTGAAATGGCACTACTAAACATTCAGTACTTC. Translated: CSVEMALLNIQYF.